The sequence of this TCR beta chain was determined in a study of blood T cell repertoires in COVID-19. At the level of the study: Italy, Spain and the United States were the sources of the convalescent and acute COVID-19 samples.

The V gene's germline CDR1 is SGHRS and CDR2 YFSETQ. Trimming stripped 4 bases from V and 0 bases from J, with 10 bases between. The length of the CDR3 is 15 residues. Clones were read by immunoSEQ multiplex PCR, and TCRdb kept only the in-frame ones, dropping some. The table lists about 480,000 clones, roughly 90% of them singletons, with approximately 2% in the top ten. What the recovered Cohort 3 donors had was two negative PCRs, clearance, or symptom resolution. Source material: PBMCs or T cells enriched from blood (not recorded which). The TCR was taken from a woman aged 40-49 years who had recovered from COVID-19. The J gene is TRBJ1-4, the V gene TRBV5-1; D is unclear. As DNA, the CDR3 is TGCGCCAGCAGCGCGGCCGGGACAACTAATGAAAAACTGTTTTTT. Protein product: CASSAAGTTNEKLFF. Drawing the rest from reference TRBV5-1 and TRBJ1-4, the complete variable domain is KAGVTQTPRYLIKTRGQQVTLSCSPISGHRSVSWYQQTPGQGLQFLFEYFSETQRNKGNFPGRFSGRQFSNSRSEMNVSTLELGDSALYLCASSAAGTTNEKLFFGSGTQLSVL.